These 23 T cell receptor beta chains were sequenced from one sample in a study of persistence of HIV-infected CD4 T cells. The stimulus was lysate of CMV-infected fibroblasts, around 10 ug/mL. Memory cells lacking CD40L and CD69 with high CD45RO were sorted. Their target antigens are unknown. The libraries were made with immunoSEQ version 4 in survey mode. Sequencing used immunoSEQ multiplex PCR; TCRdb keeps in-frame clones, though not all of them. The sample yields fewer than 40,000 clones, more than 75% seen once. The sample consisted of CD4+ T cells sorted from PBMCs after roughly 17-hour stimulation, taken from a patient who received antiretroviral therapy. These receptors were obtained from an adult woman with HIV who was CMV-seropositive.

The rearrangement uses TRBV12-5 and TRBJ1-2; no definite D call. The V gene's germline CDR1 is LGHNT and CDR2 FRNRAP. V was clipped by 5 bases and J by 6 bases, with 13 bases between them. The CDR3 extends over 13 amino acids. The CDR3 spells CASGPIGPHGYTF. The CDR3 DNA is TGTGCTAGTGGTCCTATCGGACCCCATGGCTACACCTTC.

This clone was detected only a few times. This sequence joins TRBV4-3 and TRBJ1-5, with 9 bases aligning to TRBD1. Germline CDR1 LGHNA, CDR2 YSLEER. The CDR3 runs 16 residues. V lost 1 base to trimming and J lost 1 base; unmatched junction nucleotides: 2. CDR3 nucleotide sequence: TGCGCCAGCAGCCAAGCGACAGGGGGGAGCAATCAGCCCCAGCATTTT. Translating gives CASSQATGGSNQPQHF.

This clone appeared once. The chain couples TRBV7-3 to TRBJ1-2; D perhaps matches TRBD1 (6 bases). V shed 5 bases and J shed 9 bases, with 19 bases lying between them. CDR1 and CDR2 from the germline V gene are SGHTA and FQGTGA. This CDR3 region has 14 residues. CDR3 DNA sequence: TGTGCCAGCAGCCAGGGACAAACGGTCGGTCGCTACACCTTC. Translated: CASSQGQTVGRYTF.

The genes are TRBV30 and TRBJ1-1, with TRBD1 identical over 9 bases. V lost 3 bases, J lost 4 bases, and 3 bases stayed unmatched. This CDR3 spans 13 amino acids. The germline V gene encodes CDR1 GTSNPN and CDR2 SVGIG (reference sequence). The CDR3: CAWRQGARTEAFF. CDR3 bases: TGTGCCTGGAGACAGGGGGCGCGCACTGAAGCTTTCTTT.

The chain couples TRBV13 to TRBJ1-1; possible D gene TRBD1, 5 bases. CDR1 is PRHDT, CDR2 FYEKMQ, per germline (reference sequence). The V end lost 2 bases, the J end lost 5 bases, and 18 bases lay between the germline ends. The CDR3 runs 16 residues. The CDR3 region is CASSLRVGQGGTEAFF. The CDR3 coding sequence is TGTGCCAGCAGCTTACGGGTGGGGCAGGGAGGGACTGAAGCTTTCTTT. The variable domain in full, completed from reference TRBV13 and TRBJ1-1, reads AAGVIQSPRHLIKEKRETATLKCYPIPRHDTVYWYQQGPGQDPQFLISFYEKMQSDKGSIPDRFSAQQFSDYHSELNMSSLELGDSALYFCASSLRVGQGGTEAFFGQGTRLTVV.

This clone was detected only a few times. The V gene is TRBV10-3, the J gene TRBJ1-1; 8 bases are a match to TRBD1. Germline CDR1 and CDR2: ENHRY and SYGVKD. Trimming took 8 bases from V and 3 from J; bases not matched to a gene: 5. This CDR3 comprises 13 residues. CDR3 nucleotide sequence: TGTGCCATCCTCGGACAGGGCGACACTGAAGCTTTCTTT. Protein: CAILGQGDTEAFF.

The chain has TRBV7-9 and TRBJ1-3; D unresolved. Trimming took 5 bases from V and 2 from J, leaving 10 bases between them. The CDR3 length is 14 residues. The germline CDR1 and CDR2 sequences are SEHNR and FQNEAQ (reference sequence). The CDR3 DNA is TGTGCCAGCAGCCCGGTAATAGCTGGAAACACCATATATTTT. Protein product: CASSPVIAGNTIYF. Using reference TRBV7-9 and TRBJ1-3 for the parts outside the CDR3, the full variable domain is DTGVSQNPRHKITKRGQNVTFRCDPISEHNRLYWYRQTLGQGPEFLTYFQNEAQLEKSRLLSDRFSAERPKGSFSTLEIQRTEQGDSAMYLCASSPVIAGNTIYFGEGSWLTVV.

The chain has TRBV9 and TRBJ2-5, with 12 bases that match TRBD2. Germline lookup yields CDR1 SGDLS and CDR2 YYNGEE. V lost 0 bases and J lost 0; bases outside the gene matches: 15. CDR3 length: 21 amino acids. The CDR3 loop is CASSVGLAGVSLSLYQETQYF. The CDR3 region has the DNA TGTGCCAGCAGCGTAGGACTAGCGGGAGTATCGCTAAGCCTCTACCAAGAGACCCAGTACTTC.

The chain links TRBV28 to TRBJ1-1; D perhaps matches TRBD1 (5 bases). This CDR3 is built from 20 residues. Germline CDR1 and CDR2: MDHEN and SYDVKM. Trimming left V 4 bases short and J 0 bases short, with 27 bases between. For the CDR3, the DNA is TGTGCCAGCAGTTACGGTTGGAATGTCGCCAGGAGGGGTCTGAACACTGAAGCTTTCTTT. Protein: CASSYGWNVARRGLNTEAFF.

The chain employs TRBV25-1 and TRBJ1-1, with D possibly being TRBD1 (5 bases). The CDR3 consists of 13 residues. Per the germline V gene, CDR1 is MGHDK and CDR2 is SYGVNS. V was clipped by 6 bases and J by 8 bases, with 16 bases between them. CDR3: CASRVGGRSEAFF. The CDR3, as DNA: TGTGCCAGCAGGGTGGGGGGTCGGAGCGAAGCTTTCTTT.

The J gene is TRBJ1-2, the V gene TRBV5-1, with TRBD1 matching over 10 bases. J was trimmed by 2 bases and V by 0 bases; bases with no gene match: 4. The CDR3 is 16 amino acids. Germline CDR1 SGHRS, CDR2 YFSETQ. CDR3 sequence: CASSLAPGQGNYGYTF. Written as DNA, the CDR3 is TGCGCCAGCAGCTTGGCCCCGGGACAGGGGAACTATGGCTACACCTTC.

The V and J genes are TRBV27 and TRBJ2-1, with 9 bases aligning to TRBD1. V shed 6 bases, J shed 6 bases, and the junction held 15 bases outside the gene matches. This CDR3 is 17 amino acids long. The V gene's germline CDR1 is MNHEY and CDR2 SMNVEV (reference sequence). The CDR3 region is CASRTTTGGVGPNEQFF. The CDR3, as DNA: TGTGCCAGCAGGACAACGACAGGGGGTGTGGGGCCCAATGAGCAGTTCTTC.

CDR3 nucleotides: TGCAGTGCTGAGGTTAGGGGTGAAGCTTTCTTT. Translation: CSAEVRGEAFF. The chain carries TRBV20-1 and TRBJ1-1; D perhaps matches TRBD1 (5 bases). Germline V lookup: CDR1 DFQATT, CDR2 SNEGSKA (reference sequence). V lost 5 bases to trimming and J lost 7 bases, with 11 bases between them. The CDR3 consists of 11 residues.

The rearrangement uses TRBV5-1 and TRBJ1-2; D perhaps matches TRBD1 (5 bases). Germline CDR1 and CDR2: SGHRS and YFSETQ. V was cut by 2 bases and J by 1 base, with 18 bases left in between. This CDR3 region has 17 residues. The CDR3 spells CASSLGRSGRDNYGYTF. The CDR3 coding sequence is TGCGCCAGCAGCTTAGGGCGGTCCGGCAGGGATAACTATGGCTACACCTTC.

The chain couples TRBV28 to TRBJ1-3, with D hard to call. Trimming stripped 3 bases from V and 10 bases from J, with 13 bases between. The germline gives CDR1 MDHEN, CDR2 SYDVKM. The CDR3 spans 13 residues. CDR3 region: CASSFSTPPTIYF. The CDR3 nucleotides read TGTGCCAGCAGTTTTTCTACCCCCCCGACCATATATTTT.

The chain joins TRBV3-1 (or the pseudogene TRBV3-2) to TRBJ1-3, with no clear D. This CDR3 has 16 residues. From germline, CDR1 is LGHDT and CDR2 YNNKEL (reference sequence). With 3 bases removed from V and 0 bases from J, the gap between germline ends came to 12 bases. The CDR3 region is CASSQGLSLSGNTIYF. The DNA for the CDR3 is TGTGCCAGCAGCCAGGGGTTATCCCTCTCTGGAAACACCATATATTTT.

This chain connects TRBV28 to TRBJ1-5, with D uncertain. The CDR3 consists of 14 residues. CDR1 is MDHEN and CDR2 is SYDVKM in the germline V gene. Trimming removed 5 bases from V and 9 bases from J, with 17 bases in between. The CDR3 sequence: CASSPSYGLRPQHF. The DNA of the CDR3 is TGTGCCAGCAGTCCCTCCTACGGGCTTCGGCCCCAGCATTTT.

As DNA, the CDR3 is TGTGCCTGGAGTGCCGGACGATCTCGGAGTGAAGCTTTCTTT. Translated, it gives CAWSAGRSRSEAFF. This chain joins TRBV30 and TRBJ1-1; no definite D call. The CDR3 is made up of 14 amino acids. The germline gives CDR1 GTSNPN, CDR2 SVGIG (reference sequence). V dropped 1 base and J dropped 7 bases, with 16 bases sitting between them.

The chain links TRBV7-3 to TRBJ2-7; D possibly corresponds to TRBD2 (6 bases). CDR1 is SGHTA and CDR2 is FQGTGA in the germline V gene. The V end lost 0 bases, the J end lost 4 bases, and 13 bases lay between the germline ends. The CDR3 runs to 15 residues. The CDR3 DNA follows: TGTGCCAGCAGCTTAACGGGCGGGGCCTATTACGAGCAGTACTTC. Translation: CASSLTGGAYYEQYF.

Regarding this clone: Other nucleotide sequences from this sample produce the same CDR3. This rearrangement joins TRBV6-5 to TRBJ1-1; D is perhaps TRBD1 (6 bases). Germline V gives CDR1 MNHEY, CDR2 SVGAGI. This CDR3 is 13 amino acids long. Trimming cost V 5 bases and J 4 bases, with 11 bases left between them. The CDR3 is CASSTGGPTEAFF. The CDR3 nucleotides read TGTGCCAGCAGTACGGGGGGGCCCACTGAAGCTTTCTTT.

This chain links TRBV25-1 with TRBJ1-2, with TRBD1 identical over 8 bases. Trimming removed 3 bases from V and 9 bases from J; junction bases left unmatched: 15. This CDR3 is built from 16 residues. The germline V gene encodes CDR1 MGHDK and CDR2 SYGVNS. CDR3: CASSEWGRGRPLSYTF. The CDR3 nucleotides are TGTGCCAGCAGTGAGTGGGGCAGGGGGCGGCCCTTAAGCTACACCTTC.

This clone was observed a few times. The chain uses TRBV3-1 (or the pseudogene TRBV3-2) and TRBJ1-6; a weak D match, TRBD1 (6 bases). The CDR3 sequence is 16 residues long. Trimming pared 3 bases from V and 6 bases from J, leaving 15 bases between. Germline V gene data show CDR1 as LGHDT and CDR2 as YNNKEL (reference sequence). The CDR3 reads CASSQGAGRANSPLHF. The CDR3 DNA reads TGTGCCAGCAGCCAGGGGGCGGGGAGAGCTAATTCACCCCTCCACTTT.

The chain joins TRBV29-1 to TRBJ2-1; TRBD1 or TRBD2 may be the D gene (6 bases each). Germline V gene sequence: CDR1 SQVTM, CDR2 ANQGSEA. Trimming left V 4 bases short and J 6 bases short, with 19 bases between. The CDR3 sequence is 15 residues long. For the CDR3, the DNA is TGCAGCGTTGGTGGGGGGCGCAGGATGGGCAATGAGCAGTTCTTC. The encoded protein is CSVGGGRRMGNEQFF.